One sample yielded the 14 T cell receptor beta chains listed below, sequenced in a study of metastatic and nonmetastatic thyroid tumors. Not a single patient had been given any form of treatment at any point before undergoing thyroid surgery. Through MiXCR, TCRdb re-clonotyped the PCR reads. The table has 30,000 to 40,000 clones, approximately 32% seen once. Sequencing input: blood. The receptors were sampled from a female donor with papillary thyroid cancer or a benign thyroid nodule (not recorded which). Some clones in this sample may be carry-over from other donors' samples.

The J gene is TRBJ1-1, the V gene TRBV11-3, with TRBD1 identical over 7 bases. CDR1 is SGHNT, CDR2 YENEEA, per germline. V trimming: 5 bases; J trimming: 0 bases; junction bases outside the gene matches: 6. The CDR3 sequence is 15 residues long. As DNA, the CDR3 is TGTGCCAGCAGCCCGACAGGGAGCATGAACACTGAAGCTTTCTTT. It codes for CASSPTGSMNTEAFF.

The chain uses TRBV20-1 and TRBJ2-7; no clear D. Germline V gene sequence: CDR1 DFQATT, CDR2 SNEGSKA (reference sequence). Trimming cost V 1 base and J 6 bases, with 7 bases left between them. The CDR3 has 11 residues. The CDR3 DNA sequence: TGCAGTGCTAGAGGTCTTTTCGAGCAGTACTTC. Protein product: CSARGLFEQYF.

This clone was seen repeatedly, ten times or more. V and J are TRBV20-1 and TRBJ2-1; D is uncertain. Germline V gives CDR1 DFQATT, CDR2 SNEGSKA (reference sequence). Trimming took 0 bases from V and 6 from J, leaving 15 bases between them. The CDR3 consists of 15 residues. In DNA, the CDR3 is TGCAGTGCTAGAGATCCCCAAAAAGGTACCAATGAGCAGTTCTTC. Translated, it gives CSARDPQKGTNEQFF.

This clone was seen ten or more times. In DNA form, the CDR3 reads TGCAGCGCTCCGAGATCCGATCGCTCCTACAATGAGCAGTTCTTC. This codes for CSAPRSDRSYNEQFF. V gene TRBV29-1 combines with J gene TRBJ2-1, with D unclear. Per germline, CDR1 SQVTM and CDR2 ANQGSEA. This CDR3 is 15 amino acids long. V gave up 7 bases and J gave up 0 bases, with 16 bases separating them.

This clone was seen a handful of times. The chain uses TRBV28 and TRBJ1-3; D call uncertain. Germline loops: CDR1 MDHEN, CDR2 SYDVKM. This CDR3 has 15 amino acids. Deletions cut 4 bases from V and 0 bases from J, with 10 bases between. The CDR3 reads CASSSDGLSGNTIYF. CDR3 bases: TGTGCCAGCAGTTCTGACGGACTCTCTGGAAACACCATATATTTT.

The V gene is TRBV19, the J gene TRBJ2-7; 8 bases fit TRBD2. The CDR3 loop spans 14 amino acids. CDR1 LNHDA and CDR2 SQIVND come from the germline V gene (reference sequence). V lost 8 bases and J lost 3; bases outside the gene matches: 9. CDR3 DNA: TGTGCCAGTTCCCCAGCGGGAGAAGACTACGAGCAGTACTTC. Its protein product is CASSPAGEDYEQYF.

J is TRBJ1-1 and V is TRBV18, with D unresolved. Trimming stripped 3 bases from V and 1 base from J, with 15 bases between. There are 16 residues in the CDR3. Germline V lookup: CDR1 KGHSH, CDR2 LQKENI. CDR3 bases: TGTGCCAGCTCACCCCCGAGCGCCGGGTCGAACACTGAAGCTTTCTTT. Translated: CASSPPSAGSNTEAFF.

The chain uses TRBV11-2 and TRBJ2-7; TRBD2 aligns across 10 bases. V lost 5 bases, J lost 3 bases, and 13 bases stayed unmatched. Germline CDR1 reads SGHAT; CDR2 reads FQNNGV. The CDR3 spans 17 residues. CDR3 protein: CASSPFTSGKGDYEQYF. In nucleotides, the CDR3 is TGTGCCAGCAGCCCGTTCACTAGCGGGAAAGGTGACTACGAGCAGTACTTC.

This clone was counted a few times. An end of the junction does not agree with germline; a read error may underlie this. The CDR3 sequence: CASSDLQGRTNEKLFF. The CDR3 region has the DNA TGTGCCAGCAGTGATCTCCAGGGGCGCACTAATGAAAAACTTTTTTTT. The rearrangement links TRBV6-1 to TRBJ1-4; D perhaps matches TRBD1 (6 bases). The CDR3 extends over 16 amino acids. Germline CDR1 and CDR2: MNHNS and SASEGT.

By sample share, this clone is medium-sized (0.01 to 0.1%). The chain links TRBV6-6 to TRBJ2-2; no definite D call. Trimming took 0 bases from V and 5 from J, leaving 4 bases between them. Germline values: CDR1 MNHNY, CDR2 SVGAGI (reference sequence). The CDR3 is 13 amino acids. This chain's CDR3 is CASSYSGTGELFF. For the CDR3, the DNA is TGTGCCAGCAGTTACTCGGGGACCGGGGAGCTGTTTTTT.

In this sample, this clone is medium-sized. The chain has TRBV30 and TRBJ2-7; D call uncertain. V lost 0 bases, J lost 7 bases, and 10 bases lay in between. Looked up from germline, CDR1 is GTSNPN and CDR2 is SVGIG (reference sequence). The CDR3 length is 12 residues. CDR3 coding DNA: TGTGCCTGGAGTGTACGGATCAGGGAGCAGTACTTC. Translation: CAWSVRIREQYF.

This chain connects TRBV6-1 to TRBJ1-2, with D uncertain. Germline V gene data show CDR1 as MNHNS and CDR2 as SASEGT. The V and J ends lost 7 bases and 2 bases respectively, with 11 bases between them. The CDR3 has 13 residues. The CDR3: CASTRVQNYGYTF. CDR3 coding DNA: TGTGCCAGCACGAGGGTTCAGAACTATGGCTACACCTTC.

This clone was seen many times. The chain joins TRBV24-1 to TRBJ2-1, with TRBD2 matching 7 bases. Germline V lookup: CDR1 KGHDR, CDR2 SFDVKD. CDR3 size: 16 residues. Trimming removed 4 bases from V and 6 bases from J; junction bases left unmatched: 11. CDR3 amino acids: CATSETGPGGTNEQFF. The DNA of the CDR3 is TGTGCCACCAGTGAGACCGGTCCGGGGGGAACCAATGAGCAGTTCTTC.

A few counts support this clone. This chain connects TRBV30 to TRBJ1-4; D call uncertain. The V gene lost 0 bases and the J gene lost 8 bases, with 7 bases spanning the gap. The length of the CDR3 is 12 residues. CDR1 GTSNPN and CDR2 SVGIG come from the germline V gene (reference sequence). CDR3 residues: CAWSVLREKLFF. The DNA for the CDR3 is TGTGCCTGGAGTGTACTCAGAGAAAAACTGTTTTTT.